The T cell receptor beta chain under discussion was sequenced for a study of blood T cell repertoires in COVID-19. Membership in each cohort depended on participant-reported clinical history. This CDR3 region has 9 residues. Per germline, CDR1 LNHNV and CDR2 YYDKDF (reference sequence). V was cut by 11 bases and J by 10 bases, with 9 bases left in between. Generated by immunoSEQ multiplex PCR, the TCRdb table keeps only in-frame clones and is missing some. In the table there are 100,000 to 150,000 clones, about 86% of which are singletons. This clonotype was obtained from a woman aged 45-65 years who had recovered from COVID-19. The sequenced sample was PBMCs or T cells enriched from blood (not recorded which). The rearrangement joins TRBV15 to TRBJ2-1; D gene uncertain. CDR3 in amino acids: CAPPREQFF. CDR3 DNA: TGTGCCCCGCCTAGAGAGCAGTTCTTC. The full variable domain, with the rest looked up from reference TRBV15 and TRBJ2-1, is DAMVIQNPRYQVTQFGKPVTLSCSQTLNHNVMYWYQQKSSQAPKLLFHYYDKDFNNEADTPDNFQSRRPNTSFCFLDIRSPGLGDTAMYLCAPPREQFFGPGTRLTVL.